Presented here are 28 T cell receptor beta chains from one specimen sequenced in a study of T cell clonotyping in hematopoietic cell transplantation. The assay was immunoSEQ multiplex PCR, and TCRdb's table has in-frame clones only and misses some. This sample has under 10,000 clones, with less than 90% found just once. The material was PBMCs, obtained 180 days after allogeneic stem cell transplant. The receptors come from a human patient who had an allogeneic stem cell transplant, so the T cells may come from the graft donor. The donor label of this sample is uncertain. Some clones in this sample may be carry-over from other donors' samples.

The chain couples TRBV4-1 to TRBJ2-5; 7 positions match TRBD2. Germline loops: CDR1 MGHRA, CDR2 YSYEKL. V was pared by 5 bases and J by 2 bases, with 5 bases of the junction left unmatched. The CDR3 loop spans 14 amino acids. The CDR3 bases are TGCGCCAGCAGCAGGCCCGGGGGGCAAGAGACCCAGTACTTC. Amino acid sequence: CASSRPGGQETQYF.

The chain has TRBV5-6 and TRBJ2-2; D uncertain. Trimming cost V 4 bases and J 5 bases, with 9 bases left between them. The CDR3 consists of 13 residues. Germline CDR1 SGHDT, CDR2 YYEEEE. As DNA, the CDR3 is TGTGCCAGCAGCCCGAGTCTAACCGGGGAGCTGTTTTTT. It translates to CASSPSLTGELFF.

The chain has TRBV30 and TRBJ1-4; 9 bases agree with TRBD1. The V gene end was trimmed by 5 bases and the J gene end by 4 bases; junction bases not matched to a gene: 5. The CDR3 is 14 amino acids. The germline CDR1 and CDR2 sequences are GTSNPN and SVGIG (reference sequence). CDR3 region: CAWATGGINEKLFF. The CDR3 DNA is TGTGCCTGGGCTACAGGGGGCATTAATGAAAAACTGTTTTTT.

The rearrangement uses TRBV6-5 and TRBJ2-1; D is unresolved. The CDR3 sequence is 14 residues long. Trimming took 6 bases from V and 1 from J, leaving 10 bases between them. Germline CDR1 MNHEY, CDR2 SVGAGI. The CDR3 DNA reads as TGTGCCAGCAGGCAACAAGGGTCCTACAATGAGCAGTTCTTC. It yields the protein CASRQQGSYNEQFF.

V usage is TRBV4-3 and J usage is TRBJ1-4, with no clear D. The CDR3 loop spans 15 amino acids. Deletions cut 0 bases from V and 0 bases from J, with 5 bases between. CDR1 LGHNA and CDR2 YSLEER come from the germline V gene. DNA for the CDR3: TGCGCCAGCAGCCAAGATGGGACAACTAATGAAAAACTGTTTTTT. It encodes CASSQDGTTNEKLFF.

This clone came up a few times. The rearrangement joins TRBV5-1 to TRBJ1-1, with D possibly matching TRBD1 (5 bases). Per the germline V gene, CDR1 is SGHRS and CDR2 is YFSETQ. The CDR3 spans 15 residues. Between the trimmed V and J ends, which lost 0 bases and 5 bases, there was a span of 14 bases. The CDR3 here is CASSLEGPGDTEAFF. DNA of the CDR3: TGCGCCAGCAGCTTGGAGGGCCCGGGGGATACTGAAGCTTTCTTT.

J is TRBJ2-3 and V is TRBV15; TRBD2 is a possible D gene (5 bases). The V gene lost 0 bases and the J gene lost 1 base, with 14 bases spanning the gap. There are 17 residues in the CDR3. The germline CDR1 and CDR2 sequences are LNHNV and YYDKDF (reference sequence). CDR3 sequence (DNA): TGTGCCACCAGCAGAGATCGGGCCGGAGGAGGCACAGATACGCAGTATTTT. It translates to CATSRDRAGGGTDTQYF.

The J gene is TRBJ1-3, the V gene TRBV7-2; D is uncertain. CDR3 length: 17 residues. Germline values: CDR1 SGHTA, CDR2 FQGNSA. The germline V and J ends were trimmed by 1 base and 0 bases, with 13 bases remaining between them. The CDR3 is CASSLDLGNPSGNTIYF. Here the CDR3 DNA reads TGTGCCAGCAGCTTAGATCTAGGAAACCCCTCTGGAAACACCATATATTTT.

This chain links TRBV19 with TRBJ1-2, with D uncertain. CDR1 is LNHDA, CDR2 SQIVND, per germline (reference sequence). This CDR3 is built from 13 residues. The V and J ends lost 5 bases and 5 bases respectively, with 12 bases between them. The CDR3 bases are TGTGCCAGTAGTTTCGATCCGGGGTATGGCTACACCTTC. This codes for CASSFDPGYGYTF.

This chain links TRBV7-2 with TRBJ2-3, with 12 bases that match TRBD2. V lost 4 bases and J lost 0; bases outside the gene matches: 11. Germline V gene sequence: CDR1 SGHTA, CDR2 FQGNSA. CDR3 length: 19 amino acids. CDR3 sequence: CASSSARLAGVPSTDTQYF. The CDR3 DNA sequence: TGTGCCAGCAGCTCCGCTCGACTAGCGGGGGTGCCTAGCACAGATACGCAGTATTTT.

The chain is built from TRBV25-1 and TRBJ1-4; D gene unclear. V lost 1 base to trimming and J lost 6 bases, with 9 bases between them. This CDR3 is 14 amino acids long. Germline V gene lookup returns CDR1 MGHDK and CDR2 SYGVNS. CDR3 sequence reads: CASSESPEYEKLFF. CDR3 in DNA: TGTGCCAGCAGTGAATCTCCCGAGTATGAAAAACTGTTTTTT.

This clone was recorded a few times. The rearrangement uses TRBV7-9 and TRBJ1-1; D perhaps matches TRBD1 (6 bases). V was clipped by 5 bases and J by 2 bases, with 15 bases between them. This CDR3 region has 15 residues. Germline CDR1 is SEHNR and CDR2 is FQNEAQ (reference sequence). The CDR3 nucleotides are TGTGCCAGCAGCAAACCGGGACACCGTAACACTGAAGCTTTCTTT. Its protein is CASSKPGHRNTEAFF.

The chain recombines TRBV28 with TRBJ2-7; no clear D. The CDR3 totals 14 residues. Per germline, CDR1 MDHEN and CDR2 SYDVKM. Trimming took 4 bases from V and 0 from J, leaving 10 bases between them. The CDR3 nucleotides read TGTGCCAGCAGTTCCCCATCTGTCTCCTACGAGCAGTACTTC. The encoded protein is CASSSPSVSYEQYF.

The V gene is TRBV15, the J gene TRBJ1-2; D is ambiguous. V dropped 0 bases and J dropped 5 bases, with 13 bases sitting between them. The CDR3 spans 15 residues. Germline CDR1 reads LNHNV; CDR2 reads YYDKDF (reference sequence). The CDR3 bases are TGTGCCACCAGCAGAGATAGAGGTCAAGTTTATGGCTACACCTTC. Its protein is CATSRDRGQVYGYTF.

The V and J genes are TRBV11-2 and TRBJ2-7, with D possibly matching TRBD1 (6 bases). CDR1 and CDR2 (germline): SGHAT, FQNNGV. This CDR3 spans 13 amino acids. V lost 3 bases, J lost 2 bases, and 8 bases lay in between. The CDR3 nucleotides are TGTGCCAGCAGCTTGGGGACAACCTACGAGCAGTACTTC. This codes for CASSLGTTYEQYF.

This clone was counted only a few times. Other DNA sequences in the same sample also yield this CDR3. V gene TRBV6-5 combines with J gene TRBJ1-1; D is ambiguous. V was trimmed by 4 bases and J by 1 base, leaving 13 bases between them. Looked up from germline, CDR1 is MNHEY and CDR2 is SVGAGI. This CDR3 is 15 amino acids long. This CDR3 reads CASSSPRGGNTEAFF. The CDR3 nucleotides read TGTGCCAGCAGTTCTCCTCGGGGAGGGAACACTGAAGCTTTCTTT.

This clone was found once. The V and J genes are TRBV7-9 and TRBJ2-3; D remains ambiguous. The CDR3 is 13 amino acids. V was cut by 1 base and J by 1 base, with 3 bases left in between. Germline V gene lookup returns CDR1 SEHNR and CDR2 FQNEAQ (reference sequence). As DNA, the CDR3 is TGTGCCAGCAGCTTAGGGGGCACAGATACGCAGTATTTT. Its translation: CASSLGGTDTQYF.

This clone has only one observation. The chain carries TRBV18 and TRBJ2-2, with D uncertain. This CDR3 is built from 16 residues. Trimming stripped 5 bases from V and 0 bases from J, with 13 bases between. CDR1 and CDR2 (germline): KGHSH, LQKENI. CDR3 sequence (DNA): TGTGCCAGCTCATCCGGGCCGGTCCCGAACACCGGGGAGCTGTTTTTT. This encodes CASSSGPVPNTGELFF.

The rearrangement uses TRBV7-9 and TRBJ2-7; 7 positions agree with TRBD1. There are 12 residues in the CDR3. V lost 4 bases to trimming and J lost 9 bases; unmatched junction nucleotides: 6. Germline V gene sequence: CDR1 SEHNR, CDR2 FQNEAQ (reference sequence). The CDR3 nucleotides are TGTGCCAGCAGCTCAGACAGGGTTGTGCAGTACTTC. Its protein is CASSSDRVVQYF.

The gene calls are TRBV2 and TRBJ2-7; TRBD1 might be the D (6 bases). V was clipped by 6 bases and J by 0 bases, with 12 bases between them. CDR1 is SNHLY and CDR2 is FYNNEI in the germline V gene. This CDR3 has 14 amino acids. CDR3 sequence: CASRTGMSSYEQYF. In nucleotides, the CDR3 is TGTGCCAGCAGAACAGGGATGAGCTCCTACGAGCAGTACTTC.

This clone appeared a single time. This chain uses TRBV11-3 with TRBJ2-3; a weak D match, TRBD1 (6 bases). This CDR3 is built from 16 residues. The germline V and J ends were trimmed by 1 base and 2 bases, with 13 bases remaining between them. Germline lookup yields CDR1 SGHNT and CDR2 YENEEA. This chain's CDR3 is CASSLVRDTDTDTQYF. CDR3 sequence (DNA): TGTGCCAGCAGCTTAGTCCGGGACACGGACACAGATACGCAGTATTTT.

In this sample, this clone turned up a few times. This chain connects TRBV2 to TRBJ1-1, with 7 nucleotides matching TRBD1. CDR1 and CDR2 (germline): SNHLY, FYNNEI. The V gene end was trimmed by 8 bases and the J gene end by 0 bases; junction bases not matched to a gene: 6. This CDR3 region has 14 residues. CDR3 loop: CASEPTGMNTEAFF. CDR3 bases: TGTGCCAGCGAGCCGACAGGGATGAACACTGAAGCTTTCTTT.

The chain combines TRBV7-2 with TRBJ2-7, with 7 bases that match TRBD2. The CDR3 length is 14 residues. Germline-derived CDR1 and CDR2 are SGHTA and FQGNSA. V trimming: 1 base; J trimming: 3 bases; junction bases outside the gene matches: 3. Here the CDR3 DNA reads TGTGCCAGCAGCTTAGGGACTAGTAACTACGAGCAGTACTTC. It is translated as CASSLGTSNYEQYF.

The CDR3 loop reads CARSPEGPKGNEQFF. CDR3 coding DNA: TGTGCCAGAAGCCCGGAAGGGCCCAAAGGGAATGAGCAGTTCTTC. The rearrangement joins TRBV5-3 to TRBJ2-1; D remains unclear. TRBV5-3 is placed among ORFs of uncertain function. The CDR3 extends over 15 amino acids. The V and J ends lost 4 bases and 7 bases respectively, with 18 bases between them.

The chain employs TRBV9 and TRBJ2-5; no clear D. The germline V gene has CDR1 SGDLS and CDR2 YYNGEE. The CDR3 runs 14 residues. V lost 0 bases, J lost 3 bases, and 9 bases lay in between. The CDR3 here is CASSVGVGEETQYF. For the CDR3, the DNA is TGTGCCAGCAGCGTAGGAGTCGGAGAAGAGACCCAGTACTTC.

The chain recombines TRBV30 with TRBJ2-2; D remains unclear. The CDR3 runs to 12 residues. CDR1 and CDR2 (germline): GTSNPN, SVGIG (reference sequence). The germline V and J ends were trimmed by 3 bases and 5 bases, with 7 bases remaining between them. CDR3 sequence: CAWSDTTGELFF. CDR3 sequence (DNA): TGTGCCTGGAGCGATACTACCGGGGAGCTGTTTTTT.

This sequence joins TRBV7-9 and TRBJ2-7; D is ambiguous. Trimming took off 4 bases at V and 0 bases at J, with 13 bases between the two ends. Germline V CDR1 and CDR2: SEHNR, FQNEAQ (reference sequence). This CDR3 comprises 15 residues. The CDR3 here is CASSYPDKSSYEQYF. In DNA form, the CDR3 reads TGTGCCAGCAGCTATCCCGACAAGAGCTCCTACGAGCAGTACTTC.

This clone was seen only once. This chain joins TRBV6-5 and TRBJ2-1; D possibly corresponds to TRBD1 (5 bases). CDR1 MNHEY and CDR2 SVGAGI come from the germline V gene. The CDR3 spans 13 residues. V gave up 6 bases and J gave up 12 bases, with 18 bases separating them. The CDR3 coding sequence is TGTGCCAGCAGCCGACAGAACCGACACGCGCAGTTCTTC. This gives the protein CASSRQNRHAQFF.